These 8 T cell receptor beta chains share one sample of origin, sequenced in a study of T-cell reconstitution after alpha-beta-depleted transplantation in children. A library of TCRbeta sequences, prepared with unique molecular identifiers, was generated. MiXCR, run by TCRdb on the PCR reads, gives a single entry per CDR3 protein. This table holds under 450,000 distinct CDR3 sequences, 13% found once. The sample in question was PBMCs, obtained from the stem cell graft. Every receptor here comes from a human donor who donated a stem cell graft to a child with Fanconi anemia.

The V gene is TRBV10-2, the J gene TRBJ2-5; D uncertain. The CDR3 is 14 amino acids. Germline CDR1 is WSHSY and CDR2 is SAAADI. The germline V and J ends were trimmed by 4 bases and 4 bases, with 13 bases remaining between them. The CDR3 sequence: CASSAVGRRETQYF. The CDR3 nucleotides are TGCGCCAGCAGTGCTGTAGGACGGAGAGAGACCCAGTACTTC.

This clonotype was recorded many times. The V and J genes are TRBV20-1 and TRBJ2-3; possibly TRBD1 for D (6 bases). CDR1 is DFQATT and CDR2 is SNEGSKA in the germline V gene (reference sequence). The CDR3 contains 14 residues. V lost 3 bases to trimming and J lost 6 bases, with 16 bases between them. The CDR3 DNA reads as TGCAGTGCTAGGCCTCCCGAGGGACATGATACGCAGTATTTT. It encodes CSARPPEGHDTQYF.

This clonotype was detected many times. The chain employs TRBV27 and TRBJ1-5; 7 bases match TRBD1. Germline CDR1 and CDR2: MNHEY and SMNVEV (reference sequence). This CDR3 has 13 residues. Trimming removed 9 bases from V and 0 bases from J; junction bases left unmatched: 2. DNA for the CDR3: TGTGCCAGTGGACAGGATAGCAATCAGCCCCAGCATTTT. It codes for CASGQDSNQPQHF.

V and J are TRBV20-1 and TRBJ1-4, with TRBD1 as a possible D gene (5 bases). V shed 7 bases and J shed 8 bases, with 14 bases lying between them. Germline CDR1 is DFQATT and CDR2 is SNEGSKA (reference sequence). The CDR3 length is 12 residues. The CDR3 loop reads CSVEREGEKLFF. In nucleotides, the CDR3 is TGCAGTGTGGAAAGGGAGGGGGAAAAACTGTTTTTT.

This clonotype was seen only a few times. The chain employs TRBV20-1 and TRBJ2-7; D is uncertain. The CDR3 runs to 13 residues. Trimming took 3 bases from V and 3 from J, leaving 12 bases between them. Germline assignment: CDR1 DFQATT and CDR2 SNEGSKA (reference sequence). DNA of the CDR3: TGCAGTGCTAGTGGTCCAGTCTTCTACGAGCAGTACGTC. Amino acids: CSASGPVFYEQYV.

This clonotype was observed at least ten times. V and J are TRBV5-6 and TRBJ2-3; possibly TRBD1 for D (6 bases). The CDR3 is made up of 13 amino acids. The V end was cut by 4 bases, the J end by 6 bases, with 12 bases between. Germline V gene lookup returns CDR1 SGHDT and CDR2 YYEEEE. The CDR3 coding sequence is TGTGCCAGCAGCGACAACAGGGCCGATACGCAGTATTTT. The encoded protein is CASSDNRADTQYF.

V usage is TRBV19 and J usage is TRBJ1-2; D is ambiguous. This CDR3 is built from 16 residues. Germline V gene sequence: CDR1 LNHDA, CDR2 SQIVND (reference sequence). V was pared by 3 bases and J by 0 bases, with 14 bases between. This chain's CDR3 is CASSIGGRIANYGYTF. For the CDR3, the DNA is TGTGCCAGTAGTATCGGTGGACGTATCGCTAACTATGGCTACACCTTC.

This clonotype occurred a few times. The rearrangement joins TRBV6-1 to TRBJ1-1; D possibly corresponds to TRBD1 (6 bases). Germline values: CDR1 MNHNS, CDR2 SASEGT. The CDR3 consists of 13 residues. Trimming cost V 5 bases and J 11 bases, with 18 bases left between them. The CDR3 region has the DNA TGTGCCAGCAGTCCTCGGACAGACCTTGGGGCTTTCTTT. This codes for CASSPRTDLGAFF.